This T cell receptor beta chain derives from a study of human T cells and chemical hapten exposure. Overall study context: Throughout the roughly 24-week study, diphenylcyclopropenone was applied weekly to the patients' scalps.

Library construction involved attaching unique molecular identifiers to individual cDNA molecules, which allowed quantitative, reproducible TCR counting. TCRdb used MiXCR to reprocess the RACE reads, holding one entry per CDR3 protein. Of more than 75,000 distinct CDR3 sequences listed, roughly 10% were seen once; the top ten hold 2.5%. Overall study results and limits: The donors suffered from alopecia, so their immune response may not match that of healthy people.

The time point was: patch test 2, 6 weeks after DPC sensitization. The sample's treatment: therapeutic diphenylcyclopropenone sensitization with weekly scalp DPC. This clonotype appeared many times. The antigen is unknown. Sequenced material: whole blood, taken in connection with sensitization to the hapten diphenylcyclopropenone (DPC). The sequence derives from a woman under 40 with alopecia areata. Some clones in this sample may be carry-over from other donors' samples.

CDR3 bases: TGTGCCAGCAGCTTAGCCCGGACTAGCGGGAGCGACGAGCAGTACTTC. The encoded protein is CASSLARTSGSDEQYF. The chain has TRBV11-2 and TRBJ2-7, with 13 bases lining up with TRBD2. The J segment lost 5 bases and the V segment lost 1 base, leaving 5 bases of the junction unmatched. Per germline, CDR1 SGHAT and CDR2 FQNNGV. CDR3 length equals 16 residues.